A single sample is the source of the 9 T cell receptor beta chains below, sequenced in a study of T cell clonality in common variable immunodeficiency. Only in-frame clones appear in the TCRdb table, and some are missing; sequencing was by immunoSEQ multiplex PCR. This sample includes about 43,000 clones with no singletons; its ten biggest clones take up roughly 1.9%. Sequencing was carried out using peripheral blood mononuclear cells. The receptors here all came from a person aged 18-70 years in good health.

This clone was detected many times. The read gets to within 3 residues of the CDR3 end, and the germline J gene fills in the rest. This chain uses TRBV7-2 with TRBJ2-5; D is possibly TRBD1 (5 bases). CDR3 length equals 15 residues. CDR1 is SGHTA, CDR2 FQGNSA, per germline. Trimming pared 0 bases from V and 5 bases from J, leaving 13 bases between. Here the CDR3 reads CASSLAPGMGETQYF. The DNA read from the CDR3 is TGTGCCAGCAGCTTAGCGCCAGGGATGGGGGAGACC.

This clone was counted many times. One junction end does not reproduce the germline sequence, and a read error may be involved. With the read ending 3 residues before the CDR3 end, the germline J gene is used to fill in that end. V is TRBV4-2 and J is TRBJ1-2, with D possibly matching TRBD1 (6 bases). CDR3 length: 15 residues. The germline CDR1 and CDR2 sequences are LGHNA and YNFKEQ. The sequenced part of the CDR3 DNA is TGCGCCAGCAGCCCATATCCACAGGGTGACTATGGC. This codes for CASSPYPQGDYG. The entire CDR3 sequence reads CASSPYPQGDYGYTF.

This clone was detected ten times or more. The read ends 3 residues before the CDR3 terminus; that terminus is restored from the germline J gene. V and J are TRBV20-1 and TRBJ2-7, with D possibly being TRBD2 (5 bases). The germline V gene has CDR1 DFQATT and CDR2 SNEGSKA (reference sequence). V lost 7 bases, J lost 1 base, and 8 bases lay in between. The CDR3 extends over 11 amino acids. CDR3 protein: CSVQRSYEQYF. CDR3 DNA (partial): TGCAGTGTCCAGCGGTCCTACGAG.

Of note for this clone: Read coverage stops 3 residues before the CDR3 terminus; the germline J gene supplies the remainder. V is TRBV23-1 and J is TRBJ1-5, with 7 bases matching TRBD1. TRBV23-1 is an ORF, with its function uncertain. There are 14 residues in the CDR3. The CDR3 sequence is CASSQSGGADPQHF. The CDR3 bases that were read are TGCGCCAGCAGTCAATCAGGGGGCGCAGATCCC.

In this sample, this clone turned up many times. The sequenced CDR3 bases are TGTGCCAGCTATAGATATGGC. Translated, it gives CASYRYG. The complete CDR3 sequence is CASYRYGYTF. The chain combines TRBV2 with TRBJ1-2; D is unclear. The CDR3 is cut off 3 residues early in the read; its end comes from the germline J gene. The CDR3 is 10 amino acids. Germline CDR1 SNHLY, CDR2 FYNNEI. V dropped 8 bases and J dropped 5 bases, with 6 bases sitting between them.

Ten or more counts support this clone. The CDR3 goes on 3 residues after the read ends, and that part is filled in from the germline J gene. V and J are TRBV20-1 and TRBJ2-1; 8 bases fit TRBD2. The V gene end was trimmed by 1 base and the J gene end by 8 bases; junction bases not matched to a gene: 16. Germline CDR1 DFQATT, CDR2 SNEGSKA (reference sequence). The CDR3 loop spans 17 amino acids. CDR3 DNA (partial): TGCAGTGCTAGAGTCGCCTGGAGAGCGGGAGATATGTATGAG. Its translation is CSARVAWRAGDMYE. The CDR3, in full, reads CSARVAWRAGDMYEQFF.

This clone was seen at least ten times. The CDR3 end lies 3 residues beyond the end of the read and is filled in from the germline J gene. V usage is TRBV5-6 and J usage is TRBJ2-1, with TRBD2 as a possible D gene (7 bases). CDR1 is SGHDT, CDR2 YYEEEE, per germline. The ends were cut back, 0 bases at V and 4 bases at J, with 11 bases in the middle. The CDR3 extends over 15 amino acids. The DNA read from the CDR3 is TGTGCCAGCAGCTTGGTAGGGGGGGGTTACAATGAG. Translation gives CASSLVGGGYNE. The full CDR3 protein is CASSLVGGGYNEQFF.

This clone was recorded at least ten times. The read ends 3 residues before the CDR3 terminus; that terminus is restored from the germline J gene. The chain joins TRBV18 to TRBJ1-2; 7 bases match TRBD1. V lost 4 bases and J lost 4; bases outside the gene matches: 3. The CDR3 has 13 residues. Germline assignment: CDR1 KGHSH and CDR2 LQKENI. The sequenced part of the CDR3 DNA is TGTGCCAGCTCACAGGGACAGACCTATGGC. Translating gives CASSQGQTYG. The entire CDR3 reads CASSQGQTYGYTF. Full variable domain (missing parts from reference TRBV18 and TRBJ1-2): NAGVMQNPRHLVRRRGQEARLRCSPMKGHSHVYWYRQLPEEGLKFMVYLQKENIIDESGMPKERFSAEFPKEGPSILRIQQVVRGDSAAYFCASSQGQTYGYTFGSGTRLTVV.

The sample holds many counts of this clone. The read comes to an end 3 residues before the CDR3 does, leaving the germline J gene to fill in the end. The rearrangement uses TRBV30 and TRBJ1-6; D may be TRBD1 (5 bases). V was cut by 3 bases and J by 7 bases, with 7 bases left in between. The CDR3 is made up of 12 amino acids. The germline gives CDR1 GTSNPN, CDR2 SVGIG (reference sequence). CDR3 in amino acids: CAWRGLNSPLHF. The covered CDR3 bases are TGTGCCTGGAGGGGACTAAATTCACCC.